The following is a T cell receptor (beta chain) sequence with its context. This specimen belongs to a study of blood T cell repertoires in COVID-19. TCRdb's table, derived via immunoSEQ multiplex PCR, lists solely in-frame clones and lacks some. In the table there are about 83,000 clones, approximately 86% of which are singletons. From germline, CDR1 is SGHVS and CDR2 FNYEAQ. The CDR3 contains 16 residues. V lost 6 bases and J lost 5; bases outside the gene matches: 11. Sequencing input: peripheral blood. The rearrangement uses TRBV7-6 and TRBJ2-2; 8 bases line up with TRBD1. This receptor was taken from a man at least 80 years old with active or convalescent COVID-19. This CDR3 is CASSRLGQGPTGELFF. The CDR3 coding sequence is TGTGCCAGCAGTAGACTCGGACAGGGACCTACCGGGGAGCTGTTTTTT. The full variable domain, rest sourced from reference TRBV7-6 and TRBJ2-2, is GAGVSQSPRYKVTKRGQDVALRCDPISGHVSLYWYRQALGQGPEFLTYFNYEAQQDKSGLPNDRFSAERPEGSISTLTIQRTEQRDSAMYRCASSRLGQGPTGELFFGEGSRLTVL.